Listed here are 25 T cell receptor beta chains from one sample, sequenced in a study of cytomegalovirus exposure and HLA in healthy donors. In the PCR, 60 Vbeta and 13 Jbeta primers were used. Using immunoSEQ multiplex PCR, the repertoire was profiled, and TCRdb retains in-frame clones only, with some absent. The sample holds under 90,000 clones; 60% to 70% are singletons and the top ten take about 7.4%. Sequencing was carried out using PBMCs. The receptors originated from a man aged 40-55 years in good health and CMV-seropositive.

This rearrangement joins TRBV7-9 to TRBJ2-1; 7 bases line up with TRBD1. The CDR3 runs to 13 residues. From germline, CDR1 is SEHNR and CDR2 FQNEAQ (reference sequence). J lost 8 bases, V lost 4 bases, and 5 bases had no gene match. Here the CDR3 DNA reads TGTGCCAGCAGCTGGACAGGCATCGATGAGCAGTTCTTC. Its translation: CASSWTGIDEQFF. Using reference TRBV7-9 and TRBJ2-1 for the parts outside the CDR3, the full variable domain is DTGVSQNPRHKITKRGQNVTFRCDPISEHNRLYWYRQTLGQGPEFLTYFQNEAQLEKSRLLSDRFSAERPKGSFSTLEIQRTEQGDSAMYLCASSWTGIDEQFFGPGTRLTVL.

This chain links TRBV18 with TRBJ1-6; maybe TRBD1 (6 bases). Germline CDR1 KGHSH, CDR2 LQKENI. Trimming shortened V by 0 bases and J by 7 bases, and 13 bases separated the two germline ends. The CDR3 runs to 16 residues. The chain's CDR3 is CASSPPGITGNSPLHF. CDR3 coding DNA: TGTGCCAGCTCACCACCGGGAATCACAGGGAATTCACCCCTCCACTTT.

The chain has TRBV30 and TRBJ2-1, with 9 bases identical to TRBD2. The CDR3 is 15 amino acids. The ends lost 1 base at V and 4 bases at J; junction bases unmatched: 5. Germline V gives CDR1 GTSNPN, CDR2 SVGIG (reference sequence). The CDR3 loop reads CAWSAGLAGYNEQFF. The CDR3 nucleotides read TGTGCCTGGAGTGCGGGACTAGCTGGGTACAATGAGCAGTTCTTC.

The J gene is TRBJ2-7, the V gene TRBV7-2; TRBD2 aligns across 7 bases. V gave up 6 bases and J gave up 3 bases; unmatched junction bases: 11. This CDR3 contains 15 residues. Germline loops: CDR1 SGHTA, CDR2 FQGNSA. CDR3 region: CASSPTGASGYEQYF. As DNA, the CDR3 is TGTGCCAGCAGTCCTACTGGGGCTAGCGGCTACGAGCAGTACTTC.

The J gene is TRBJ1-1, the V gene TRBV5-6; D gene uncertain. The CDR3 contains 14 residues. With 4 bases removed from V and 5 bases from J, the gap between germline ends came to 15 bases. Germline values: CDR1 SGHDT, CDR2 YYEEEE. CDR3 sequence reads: CASSVGPAGTEAFF. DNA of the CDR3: TGTGCCAGCAGCGTGGGCCCGGCGGGGACTGAAGCTTTCTTT.

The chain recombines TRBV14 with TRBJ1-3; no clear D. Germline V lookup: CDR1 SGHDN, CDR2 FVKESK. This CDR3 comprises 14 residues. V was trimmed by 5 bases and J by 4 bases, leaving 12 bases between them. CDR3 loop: CASSARPPGNTIYF. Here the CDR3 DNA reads TGTGCCAGCAGCGCTAGACCTCCGGGAAACACCATATATTTT.

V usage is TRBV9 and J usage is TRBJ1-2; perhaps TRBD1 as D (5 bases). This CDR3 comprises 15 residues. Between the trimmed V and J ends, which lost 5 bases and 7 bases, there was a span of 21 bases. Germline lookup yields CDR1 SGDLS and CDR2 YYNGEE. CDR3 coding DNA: TGTGCCAGCAGTCCTGGAGGCAGGGCCGGGGGTGGCTACACCTTC. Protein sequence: CASSPGGRAGGGYTF.

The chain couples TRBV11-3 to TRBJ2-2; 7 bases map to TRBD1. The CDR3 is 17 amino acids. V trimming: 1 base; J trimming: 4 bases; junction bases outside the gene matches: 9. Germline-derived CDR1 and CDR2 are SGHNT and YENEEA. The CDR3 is CASSLGWPGQLTGELFF. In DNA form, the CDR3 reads TGTGCCAGCAGCTTAGGTTGGCCGGGACAGCTCACCGGGGAGCTGTTTTTT.

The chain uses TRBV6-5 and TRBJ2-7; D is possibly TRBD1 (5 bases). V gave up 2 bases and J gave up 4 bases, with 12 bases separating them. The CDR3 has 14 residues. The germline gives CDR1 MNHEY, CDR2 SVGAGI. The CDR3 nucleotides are TGTGCCAGCAGTTACGCGCCAAGGGGTTACGAGCAGTACTTC. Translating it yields CASSYAPRGYEQYF.

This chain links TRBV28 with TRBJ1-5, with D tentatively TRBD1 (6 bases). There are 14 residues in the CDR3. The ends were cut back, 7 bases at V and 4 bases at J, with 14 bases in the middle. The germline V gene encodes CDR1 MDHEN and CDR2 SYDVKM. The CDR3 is CASNSGTQNQPQHF. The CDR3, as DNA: TGTGCCAGCAATAGCGGGACACAAAATCAGCCCCAGCATTTT.

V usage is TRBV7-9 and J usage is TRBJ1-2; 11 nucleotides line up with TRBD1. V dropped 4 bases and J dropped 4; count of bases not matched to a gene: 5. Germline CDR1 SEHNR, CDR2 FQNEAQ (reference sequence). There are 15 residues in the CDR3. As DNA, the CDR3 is TGTGCCAGCAGCTCCTGGACAGGGGGCGGCTATGGCTACACCTTC. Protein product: CASSSWTGGGYGYTF.

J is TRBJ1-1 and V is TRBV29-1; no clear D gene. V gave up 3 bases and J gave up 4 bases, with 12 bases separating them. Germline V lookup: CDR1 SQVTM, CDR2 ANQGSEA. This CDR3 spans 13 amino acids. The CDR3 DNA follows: TGCAGCGTTGATCGGGGATTGGGCACTGAAGCTTTCTTT. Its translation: CSVDRGLGTEAFF.

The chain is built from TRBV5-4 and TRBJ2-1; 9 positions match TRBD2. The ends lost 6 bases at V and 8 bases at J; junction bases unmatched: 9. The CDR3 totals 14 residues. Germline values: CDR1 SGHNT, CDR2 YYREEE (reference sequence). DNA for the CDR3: TGTGCCAGCAATGATGCGGGAGGGCCCCATGAGCAGTTCTTC. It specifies CASNDAGGPHEQFF.

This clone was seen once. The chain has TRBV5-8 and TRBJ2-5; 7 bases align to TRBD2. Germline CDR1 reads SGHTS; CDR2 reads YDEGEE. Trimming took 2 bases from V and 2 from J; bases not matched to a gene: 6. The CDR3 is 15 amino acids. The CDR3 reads CASSFLLALQETQYF. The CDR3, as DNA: TGTGCCAGCAGCTTTTTACTAGCGCTTCAAGAGACCCAGTACTTC.

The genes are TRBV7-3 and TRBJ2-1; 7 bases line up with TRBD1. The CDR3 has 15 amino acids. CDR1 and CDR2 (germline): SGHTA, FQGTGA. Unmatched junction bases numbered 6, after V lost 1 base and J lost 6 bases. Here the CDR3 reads CASSLMGDSSNEQFF. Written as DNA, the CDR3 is TGTGCCAGCAGCTTAATGGGGGACAGCTCCAATGAGCAGTTCTTC.

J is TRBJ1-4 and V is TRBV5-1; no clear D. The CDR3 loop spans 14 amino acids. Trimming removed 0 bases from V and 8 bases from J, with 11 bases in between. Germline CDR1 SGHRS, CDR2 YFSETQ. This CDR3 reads CASSLVEGGEKLFF. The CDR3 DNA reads TGCGCCAGCAGCTTGGTAGAGGGAGGGGAAAAACTGTTTTTT.

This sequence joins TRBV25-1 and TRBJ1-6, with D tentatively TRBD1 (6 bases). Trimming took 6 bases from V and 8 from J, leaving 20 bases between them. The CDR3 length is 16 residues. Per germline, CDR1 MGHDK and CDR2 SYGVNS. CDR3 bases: TGTGCCAGCAGCCCCACCGGACAGTCTTGGGATTCACCCCTCCACTTT. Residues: CASSPTGQSWDSPLHF.

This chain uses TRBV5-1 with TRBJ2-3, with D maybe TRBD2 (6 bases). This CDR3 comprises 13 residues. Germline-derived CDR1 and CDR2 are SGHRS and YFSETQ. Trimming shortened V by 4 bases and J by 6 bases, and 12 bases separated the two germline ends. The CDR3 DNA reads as TGCGCCAGCAGCCGGGGGATTTCGGATACGCAGTATTTT. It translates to CASSRGISDTQYF.

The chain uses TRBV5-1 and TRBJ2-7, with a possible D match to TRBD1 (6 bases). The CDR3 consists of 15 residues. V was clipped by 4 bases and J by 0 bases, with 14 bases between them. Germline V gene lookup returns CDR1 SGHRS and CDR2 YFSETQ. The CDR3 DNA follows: TGCGCCAGCAGCCCCGGACAGATCAGCTCCTACGAGCAGTACTTC. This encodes CASSPGQISSYEQYF.

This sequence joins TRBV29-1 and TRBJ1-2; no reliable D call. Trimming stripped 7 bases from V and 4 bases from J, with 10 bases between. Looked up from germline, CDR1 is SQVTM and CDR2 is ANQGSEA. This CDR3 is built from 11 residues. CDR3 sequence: CSARGVYGYTF. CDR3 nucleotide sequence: TGCAGCGCCCGAGGTGTCTATGGCTACACCTTC.

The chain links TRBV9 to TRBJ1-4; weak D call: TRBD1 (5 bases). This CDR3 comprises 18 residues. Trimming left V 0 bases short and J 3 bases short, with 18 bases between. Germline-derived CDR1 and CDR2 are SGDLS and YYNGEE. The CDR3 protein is CASSVGRGDLRSNEKLFF. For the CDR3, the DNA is TGTGCCAGCAGCGTAGGGAGGGGCGATCTTCGGTCTAATGAAAAACTGTTTTTT.

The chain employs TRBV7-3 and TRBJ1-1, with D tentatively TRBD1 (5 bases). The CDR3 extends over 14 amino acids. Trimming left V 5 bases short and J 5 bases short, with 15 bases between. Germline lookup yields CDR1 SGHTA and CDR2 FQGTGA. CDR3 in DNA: TGTGCCAGCAGCCCCGACACCGGGGGGACTGAAGCTTTCTTT. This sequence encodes CASSPDTGGTEAFF.

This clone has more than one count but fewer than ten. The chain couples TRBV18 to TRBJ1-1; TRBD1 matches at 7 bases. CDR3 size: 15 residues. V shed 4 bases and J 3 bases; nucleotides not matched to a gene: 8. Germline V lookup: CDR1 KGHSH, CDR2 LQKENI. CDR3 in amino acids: CASSLHRGLDTEAFF. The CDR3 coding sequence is TGTGCCAGCTCACTCCACAGGGGACTAGACACTGAAGCTTTCTTT.

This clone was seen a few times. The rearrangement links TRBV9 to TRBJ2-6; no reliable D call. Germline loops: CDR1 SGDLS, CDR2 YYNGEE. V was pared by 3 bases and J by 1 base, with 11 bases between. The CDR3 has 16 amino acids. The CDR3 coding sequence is TGTGCCAGCAGCGCCTCCTTATCTTCTGGGGCCAACGTCCTGACTTTC. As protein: CASSASLSSGANVLTF.

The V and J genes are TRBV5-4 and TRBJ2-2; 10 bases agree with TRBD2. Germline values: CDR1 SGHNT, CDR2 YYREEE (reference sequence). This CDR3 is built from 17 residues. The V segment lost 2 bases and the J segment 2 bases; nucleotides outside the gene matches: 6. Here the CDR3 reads CASSLGLAGANTGELFF. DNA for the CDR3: TGTGCCAGCAGCTTAGGGCTAGCGGGGGCCAACACCGGGGAGCTGTTTTTT.